The T cell receptor beta chain under discussion was sequenced for a study of control samples from healthy donors and cancer patients. Looked up from germline, CDR1 is WSHSY and CDR2 is SAAADI. Between the trimmed V and J ends, which lost 4 bases and 3 bases, there was a span of 18 bases. The CDR3 is made up of 16 amino acids. Generated by immunoSEQ multiplex PCR, the TCRdb table keeps only in-frame clones and is missing some. The sample includes tens of thousands of clones, approximately 89% of them seen just once. This TCR was sampled from a man aged 50-59 years in good health. Sequencing used blood. V usage is TRBV10-2 and J usage is TRBJ1-1, with TRBD1 as a possible D gene (5 bases). The CDR3 DNA reads TGCGCCAGCAGTGGGAATCTTCAGGGCGCGGACACTGAAGCTTTCTTT. Translating gives CASSGNLQGADTEAFF.